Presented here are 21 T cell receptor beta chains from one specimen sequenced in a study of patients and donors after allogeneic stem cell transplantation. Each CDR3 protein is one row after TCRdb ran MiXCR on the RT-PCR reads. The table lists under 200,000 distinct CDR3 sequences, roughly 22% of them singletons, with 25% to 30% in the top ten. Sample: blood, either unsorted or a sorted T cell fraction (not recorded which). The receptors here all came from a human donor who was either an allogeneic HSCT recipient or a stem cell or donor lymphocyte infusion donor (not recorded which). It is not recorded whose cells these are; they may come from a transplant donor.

CDR3 amino acids: CASSFTSGNYGYTF. As DNA, the CDR3 is TGTGCCAGCAGTTTTACCAGCGGGAACTATGGCTACACCTTC. V and J are TRBV27 and TRBJ1-2; D unclear. This CDR3 spans 14 amino acids. Trimming removed 3 bases at V and 2 bases at J, with 10 bases between. The germline V gene has CDR1 MNHEY and CDR2 SMNVEV (reference sequence).

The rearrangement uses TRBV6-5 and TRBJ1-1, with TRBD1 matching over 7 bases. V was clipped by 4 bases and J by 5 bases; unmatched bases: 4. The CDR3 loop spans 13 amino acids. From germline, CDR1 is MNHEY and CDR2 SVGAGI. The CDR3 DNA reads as TGTGCCAGCAGTTTGGGACAGCTAACTGAAGCTTTCTTT. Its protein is CASSLGQLTEAFF.

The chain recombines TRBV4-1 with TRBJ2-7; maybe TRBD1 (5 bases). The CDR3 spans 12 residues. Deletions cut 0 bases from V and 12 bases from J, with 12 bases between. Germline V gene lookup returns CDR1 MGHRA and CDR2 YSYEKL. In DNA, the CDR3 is TGCGCCAGCAGCCAAGATATCGCAGGGCTGTACTTC. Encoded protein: CASSQDIAGLYF.

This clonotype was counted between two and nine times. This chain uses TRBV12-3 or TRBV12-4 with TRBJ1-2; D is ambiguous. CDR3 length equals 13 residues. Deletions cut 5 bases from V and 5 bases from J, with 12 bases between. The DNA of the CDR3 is TGTGCCAGCAGTCCGGGCTCAAGATATGGCTACACCTTC. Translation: CASSPGSRYGYTF.

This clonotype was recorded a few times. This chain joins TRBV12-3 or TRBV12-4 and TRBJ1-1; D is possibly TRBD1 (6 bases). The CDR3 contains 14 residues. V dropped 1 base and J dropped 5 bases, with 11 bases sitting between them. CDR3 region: CASSLGGARTEAFF. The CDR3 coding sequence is TGTGCCAGCAGTTTAGGGGGGGCGCGGACTGAAGCTTTCTTT.

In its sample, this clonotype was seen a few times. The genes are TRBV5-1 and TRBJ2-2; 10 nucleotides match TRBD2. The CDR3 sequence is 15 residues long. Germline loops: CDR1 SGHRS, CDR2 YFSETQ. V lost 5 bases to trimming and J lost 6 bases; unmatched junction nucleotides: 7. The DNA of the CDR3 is TGCGCCAGCAGAGATGCTAGCGGGAGAGCCGGGGAGCTGTTTTTT. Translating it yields CASRDASGRAGELFF. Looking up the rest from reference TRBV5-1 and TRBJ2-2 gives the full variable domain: KAGVTQTPRYLIKTRGQQVTLSCSPISGHRSVSWYQQTPGQGLQFLFEYFSETQRNKGNFPGRFSGRQFSNSRSEMNVSTLELGDSALYLCASRDASGRAGELFFGEGSRLTVL.

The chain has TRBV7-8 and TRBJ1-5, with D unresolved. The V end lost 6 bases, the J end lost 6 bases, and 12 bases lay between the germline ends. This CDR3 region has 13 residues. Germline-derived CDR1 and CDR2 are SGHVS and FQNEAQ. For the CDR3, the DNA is TGTGCCAGCAGTCGGACCCGGGGTCAGCCCCAGCATTTT. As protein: CASSRTRGQPQHF.

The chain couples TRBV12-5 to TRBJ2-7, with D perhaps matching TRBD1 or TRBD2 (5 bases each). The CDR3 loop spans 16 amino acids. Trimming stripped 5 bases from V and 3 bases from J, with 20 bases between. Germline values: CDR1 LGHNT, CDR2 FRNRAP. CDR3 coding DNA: TGTGCTAGTGGTCCAGAGCCTGCCGGGGCCGACTACGAGCAGTACTTC. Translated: CASGPEPAGADYEQYF.

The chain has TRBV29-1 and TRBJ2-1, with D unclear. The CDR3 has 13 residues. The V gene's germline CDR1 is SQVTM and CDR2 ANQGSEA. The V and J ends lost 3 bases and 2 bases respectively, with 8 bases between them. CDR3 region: CSVDPTPYNEQFF. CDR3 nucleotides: TGCAGCGTTGATCCGACCCCCTACAATGAGCAGTTCTTC.

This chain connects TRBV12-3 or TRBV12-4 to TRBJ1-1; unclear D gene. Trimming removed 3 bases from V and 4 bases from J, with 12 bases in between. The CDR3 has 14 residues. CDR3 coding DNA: TGTGCCAGCAGTTTTCAAGCCGGATCCACTGAAGCTTTCTTT. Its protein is CASSFQAGSTEAFF.

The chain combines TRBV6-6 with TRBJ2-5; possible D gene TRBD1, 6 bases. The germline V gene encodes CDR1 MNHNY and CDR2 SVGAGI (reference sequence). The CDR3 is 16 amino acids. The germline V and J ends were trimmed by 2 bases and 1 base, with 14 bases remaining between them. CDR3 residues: CASSYNNQGTQETQYF. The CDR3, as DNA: TGTGCCAGCAGTTACAACAATCAGGGGACCCAAGAGACCCAGTACTTC.

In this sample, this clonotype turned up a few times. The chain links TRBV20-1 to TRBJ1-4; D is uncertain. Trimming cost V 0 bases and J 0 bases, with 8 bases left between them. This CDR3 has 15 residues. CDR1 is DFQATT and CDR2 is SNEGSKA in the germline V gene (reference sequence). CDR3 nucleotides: TGCAGTGCTAGAGATCGGGCAACAACTAATGAAAAACTGTTTTTT. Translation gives CSARDRATTNEKLFF.

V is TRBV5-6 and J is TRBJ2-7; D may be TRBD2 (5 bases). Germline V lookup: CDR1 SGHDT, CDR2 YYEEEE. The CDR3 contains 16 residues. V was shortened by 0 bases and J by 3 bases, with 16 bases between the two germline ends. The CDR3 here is CASSLGEGSFFYEQYF. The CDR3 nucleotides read TGTGCCAGCAGCTTGGGAGAGGGCTCATTCTTCTACGAGCAGTACTTC.

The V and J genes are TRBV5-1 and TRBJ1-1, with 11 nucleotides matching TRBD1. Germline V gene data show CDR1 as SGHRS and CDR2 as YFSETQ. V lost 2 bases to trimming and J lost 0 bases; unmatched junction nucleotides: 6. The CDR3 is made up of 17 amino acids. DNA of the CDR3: TGCGCCAGCAGCTTCGGACAGGGGGCGGACGTGAACACTGAAGCTTTCTTT. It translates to CASSFGQGADVNTEAFF.

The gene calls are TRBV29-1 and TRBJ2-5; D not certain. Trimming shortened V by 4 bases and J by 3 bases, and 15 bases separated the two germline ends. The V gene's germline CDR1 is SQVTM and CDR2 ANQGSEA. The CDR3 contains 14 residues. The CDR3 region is CSVAVLAREETQYF. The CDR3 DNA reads TGCAGCGTTGCCGTTCTCGCGAGAGAAGAGACCCAGTACTTC.

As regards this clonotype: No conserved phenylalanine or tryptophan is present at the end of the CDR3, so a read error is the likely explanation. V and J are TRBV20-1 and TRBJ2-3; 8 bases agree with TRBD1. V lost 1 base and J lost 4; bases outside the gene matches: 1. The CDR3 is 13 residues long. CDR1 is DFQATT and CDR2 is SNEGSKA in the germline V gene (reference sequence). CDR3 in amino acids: CSARVQGADTQYL. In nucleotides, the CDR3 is TGCAGTGCTAGAGTACAGGGGGCAGATACGCAGTATTTG.

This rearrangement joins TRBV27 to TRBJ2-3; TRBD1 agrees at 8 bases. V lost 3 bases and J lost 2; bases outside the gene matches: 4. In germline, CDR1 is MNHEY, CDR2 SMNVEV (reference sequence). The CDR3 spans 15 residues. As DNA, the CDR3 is TGTGCCAGCAGTTTCGAGGACAGGGTCACAGATACGCAGTATTTT. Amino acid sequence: CASSFEDRVTDTQYF.

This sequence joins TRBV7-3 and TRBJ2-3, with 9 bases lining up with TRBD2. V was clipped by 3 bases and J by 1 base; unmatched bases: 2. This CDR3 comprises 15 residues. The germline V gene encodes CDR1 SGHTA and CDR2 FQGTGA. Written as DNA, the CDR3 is TGTGCCAGCAGCTTCCTAGCGGGGCGCACAGATACGCAGTATTTT. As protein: CASSFLAGRTDTQYF.

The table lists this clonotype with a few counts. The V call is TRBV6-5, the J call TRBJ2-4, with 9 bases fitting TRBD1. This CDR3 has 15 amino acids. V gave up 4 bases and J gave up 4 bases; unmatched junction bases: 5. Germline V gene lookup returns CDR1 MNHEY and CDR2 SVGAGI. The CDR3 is CASSSSTGGKNIQYF. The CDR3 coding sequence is TGTGCCAGCAGTTCCTCGACAGGGGGAAAAAACATTCAGTACTTC.

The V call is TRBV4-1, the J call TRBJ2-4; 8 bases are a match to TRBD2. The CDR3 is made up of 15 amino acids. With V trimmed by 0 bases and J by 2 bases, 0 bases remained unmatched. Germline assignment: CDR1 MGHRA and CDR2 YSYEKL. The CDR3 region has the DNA TGCGCCAGCAGCCAAGATAGCGGGACCAAAAACATTCAGTACTTC. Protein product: CASSQDSGTKNIQYF.

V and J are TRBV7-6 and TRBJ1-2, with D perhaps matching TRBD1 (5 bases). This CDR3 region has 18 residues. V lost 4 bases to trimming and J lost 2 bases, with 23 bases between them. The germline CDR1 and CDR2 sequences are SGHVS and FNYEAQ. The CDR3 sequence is CASSSFLVGGPGNYGYTF. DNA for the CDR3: TGTGCCAGCAGCTCCTTCCTTGTTGGGGGACCGGGAAACTATGGCTACACCTTC.